This entry is about one TCR beta chain. This specimen belongs to a study of blood T cell repertoires in COVID-19. Whole-study context: COVID-19 samples, acute and convalescent, were from the United States, Italy and Spain. Nucleic acid was either cDNA or gDNA, and it came from T cells, B-cell-depleted T cells, or PBMCs.

Trimming took 0 bases from V and 5 from J, leaving 14 bases between them. The CDR3 has 15 residues. Germline values: CDR1 LGHDT, CDR2 YNNKEL (reference sequence). In the study's own analysis: Estimation of nucleated cell counts was performed using reference gene primer amplification. Method: immunoSEQ multiplex PCR; TCRdb's copy keeps in-frame clones and lacks some. Clone size and the V and J calls come from that table; the DNA yielded D and trimming. The profile shows around 310,000 clones, 89% of them singletons. The sequence was obtained from a woman between 55 and 75 years old with acute or convalescent COVID-19. The V and J genes are TRBV3-1 (or the pseudogene TRBV3-2) and TRBJ2-7; tentatively, D is TRBD1 (6 bases). Sequencing was carried out using peripheral blood. The CDR3 here is CASSQESLTGHEQYF. In DNA form, the CDR3 reads TGTGCCAGCAGCCAAGAAAGTTTAACAGGGCACGAGCAGTACTTC.